The T cell receptor beta chain under discussion was sequenced for a study of blood T cell repertoires in COVID-19 (dated by TCRdb to 2020 to 2021). Regarding the study in general: Collaborator samples came from the United States, Italy and Spain and covered acute and convalescent phases of COVID-19. Where available, HLA class I and class II types were obtained from metadata supplied by the sample provider rather than from assay-based typing. The material from the prospective study consisted of cDNA or gDNA derived from T cells, B-cell-depleted T cells, or PBMCs. Samples were obtained from the ongoing ImmuneRACE study (first 160 participants) and from about 1,300 subjects provided by 6 global collaborators. A de-identified subject ID, COVID-19 status, age in years and sex were almost always included in the sample metadata. Subjects who had been exposed to COVID-19, were actively infected with it, or had recovered from it provided the deeply sampled blood TCRbeta repertoires that made up the dataset. The repertoires were made available in a free public database intended to serve as a resource for research on the immune response to SARS-CoV-2.

TCRbeta CDR3 regions were amplified from genomic DNA using the immunoSEQ Assay, a bias-controlled multiplex PCR. As for how the authors treated the data: Within the assay, amplification of reference gene primers was used to estimate how many nucleated cells each sample contained. To quantify the absolute abundance of each unique TCRbeta CDR3 rearrangement, sequence reads were collapsed and filtered. Productive Simpson clonality was computed per sample as the square root of Simpson's diversity index over productive rearrangements. The source is immuneACCESS, and TCRdb retained only in-frame sequences with V and J called. Part of the clones is not carried over; for the studies checked, unresolved V genes explain less than half of this, and the remainder is unexplained. V, J and clone size are those of that table, while D and trimming were read from the DNA. The sample table records some 370,000 clones; approximately 87% of these occur just once. More than 9% of the sample goes to the ten largest clones.

The germline V and J ends show losses of 6 bases and 1 base respectively, and no gene match explains 9 bases of the junction. Per the germline V gene, SGHVS is the CDR1 and FQNEAQ is the CDR2. The CDR3 measures 16 amino acids from cysteine to phenylalanine. The kept DNA is CDR3 alone, 48 bases in frame from the first base. To note about this clone: No antigen is known for it. Per-base quality was not reported, and no clone a single base away is much larger than it.

At one collaborating source in Seattle, patients were enrolled during active infection and were followed longitudinally through the course of disease. Whole blood was collected in K2EDTA tubes by collaborating institutions according to the institutions' own protocols. Collaborator samples were shipped for TCRbeta analysis as frozen whole blood, isolated PBMCs, or DNA extracted from either sample type. What the work shows at the level of the full study, not this receptor alone: Clinical and demographic metadata were provided uncurated, with the amount varying by source and participant.

The receptor was isolated from a woman in her twenties or thirties with COVID-19, enrolled during active disease. The sequencing sample was made of peripheral blood. The rearranged chain carries TRBV7-8 and TRBJ1-2, with TRBD1 identical over 9 junction bases. The bases are TGTGCCAGCAGTGGAACACAGGGGGCCGATAACTATGGCTACACCTTC. Protein translation: CASSGTQGADNYGYTF.